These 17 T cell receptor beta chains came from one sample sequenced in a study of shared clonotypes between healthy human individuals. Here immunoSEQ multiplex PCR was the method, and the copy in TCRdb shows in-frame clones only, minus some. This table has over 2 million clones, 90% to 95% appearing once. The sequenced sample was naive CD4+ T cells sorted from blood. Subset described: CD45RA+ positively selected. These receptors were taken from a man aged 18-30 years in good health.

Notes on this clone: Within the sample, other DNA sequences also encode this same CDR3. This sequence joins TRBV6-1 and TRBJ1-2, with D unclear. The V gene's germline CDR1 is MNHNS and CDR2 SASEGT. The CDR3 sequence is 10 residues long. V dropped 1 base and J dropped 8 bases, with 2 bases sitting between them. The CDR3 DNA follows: TGTGCCAGCAGTGAAGACGGCTACACCTTC. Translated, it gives CASSEDGYTF.

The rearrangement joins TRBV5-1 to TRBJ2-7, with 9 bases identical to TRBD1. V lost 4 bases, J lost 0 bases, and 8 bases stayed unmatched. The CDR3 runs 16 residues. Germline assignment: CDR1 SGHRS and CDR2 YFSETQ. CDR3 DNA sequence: TGCGCCAGCAGCCTGGACAGGGGCGACCGCTCCTACGAGCAGTACTTC. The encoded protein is CASSLDRGDRSYEQYF.

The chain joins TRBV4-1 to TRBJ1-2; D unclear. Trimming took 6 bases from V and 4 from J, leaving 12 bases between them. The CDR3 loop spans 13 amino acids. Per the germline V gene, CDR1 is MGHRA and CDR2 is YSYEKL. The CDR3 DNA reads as TGCGCCAGCAGTCCTGGTTTCCTCTATGGCTACACCTTC. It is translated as CASSPGFLYGYTF.

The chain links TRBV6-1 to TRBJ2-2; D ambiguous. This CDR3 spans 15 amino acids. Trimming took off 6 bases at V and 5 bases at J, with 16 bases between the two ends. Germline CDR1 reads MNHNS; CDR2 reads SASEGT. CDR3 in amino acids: CASRAWGVRTGELFF. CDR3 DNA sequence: TGTGCCAGCAGGGCGTGGGGTGTAAGGACCGGGGAGCTGTTTTTT.

The CDR3 region is CASSAAGTDNSPLHF. The CDR3 coding sequence is TGTGCCAGCAGCGCTGCCGGGACGGATAATTCACCCCTCCACTTT. The gene calls are TRBV7-9 and TRBJ1-6; TRBD1 is a possible D gene (5 bases). CDR3 length: 15 residues. Trimming shortened V by 5 bases and J by 5 bases, and 13 bases separated the two germline ends. Germline assignment: CDR1 SEHNR and CDR2 FQNEAQ (reference sequence). Variable domain in full (rest from reference TRBV7-9 and TRBJ1-6): DTGVSQNPRHKITKRGQNVTFRCDPISEHNRLYWYRQTLGQGPEFLTYFQNEAQLEKSRLLSDRFSAERPKGSFSTLEIQRTEQGDSAMYLCASSAAGTDNSPLHFGNGTRLTVT.

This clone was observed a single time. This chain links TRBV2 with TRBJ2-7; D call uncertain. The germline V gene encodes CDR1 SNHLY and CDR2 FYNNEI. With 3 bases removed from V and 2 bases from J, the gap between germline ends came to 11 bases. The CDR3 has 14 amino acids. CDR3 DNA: TGTGCCAGCAGTGAGGGTTGGGAACCCTACGAGCAGTACTTC. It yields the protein CASSEGWEPYEQYF.

The CDR3 DNA sequence: TGTGCCAGCAGCCTCCTGGCGGGTTCTGGAAACACCATATATTTT. It specifies CASSLLAGSGNTIYF. J is TRBJ1-3 and V is TRBV7-9; no reliable D call. V was clipped by 5 bases and J by 1 base, with 12 bases between them. The CDR3 sequence is 15 residues long. CDR1 is SEHNR, CDR2 FQNEAQ, per germline (reference sequence).

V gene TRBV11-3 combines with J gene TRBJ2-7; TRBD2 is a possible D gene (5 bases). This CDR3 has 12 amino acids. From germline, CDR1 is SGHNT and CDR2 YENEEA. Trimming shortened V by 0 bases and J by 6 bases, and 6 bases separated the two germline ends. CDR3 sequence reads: CASSLDGIEQYF. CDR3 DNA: TGTGCCAGCAGCTTAGACGGGATCGAGCAGTACTTC.

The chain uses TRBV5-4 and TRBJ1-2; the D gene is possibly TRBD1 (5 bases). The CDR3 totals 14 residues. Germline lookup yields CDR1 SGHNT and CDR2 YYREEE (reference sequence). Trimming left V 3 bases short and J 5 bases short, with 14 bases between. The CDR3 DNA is TGTGCCAGCAGCTCGTCCGGGACCCGATATGGCTACACCTTC. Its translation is CASSSSGTRYGYTF.

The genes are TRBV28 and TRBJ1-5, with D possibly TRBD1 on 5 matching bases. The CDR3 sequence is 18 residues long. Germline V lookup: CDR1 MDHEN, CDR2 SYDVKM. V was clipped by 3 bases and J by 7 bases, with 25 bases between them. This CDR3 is CASSFFGSRGGKGQPQHF. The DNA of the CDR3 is TGTGCCAGCAGTTTCTTCGGTTCACGGGGGGGTAAAGGACAGCCCCAGCATTTT.

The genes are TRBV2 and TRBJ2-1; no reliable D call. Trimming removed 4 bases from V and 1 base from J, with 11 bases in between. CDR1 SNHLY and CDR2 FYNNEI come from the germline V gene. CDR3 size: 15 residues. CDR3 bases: TGTGCCAGCAGTGTGGAAGGGAATTCCTACAATGAGCAGTTCTTC. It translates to CASSVEGNSYNEQFF.

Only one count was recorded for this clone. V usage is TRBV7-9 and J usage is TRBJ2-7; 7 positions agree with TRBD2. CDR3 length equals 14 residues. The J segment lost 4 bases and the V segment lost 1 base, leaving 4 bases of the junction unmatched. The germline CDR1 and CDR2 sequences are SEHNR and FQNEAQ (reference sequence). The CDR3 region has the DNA TGTGCCAGCAGCTTAGAGGGACTAACATACGAGCAGTACTTC. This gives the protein CASSLEGLTYEQYF. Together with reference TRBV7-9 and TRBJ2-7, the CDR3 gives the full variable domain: DTGVSQNPRHKITKRGQNVTFRCDPISEHNRLYWYRQTLGQGPEFLTYFQNEAQLEKSRLLSDRFSAERPKGSFSTLEIQRTEQGDSAMYLCASSLEGLTYEQYFGPGTRLTVT.

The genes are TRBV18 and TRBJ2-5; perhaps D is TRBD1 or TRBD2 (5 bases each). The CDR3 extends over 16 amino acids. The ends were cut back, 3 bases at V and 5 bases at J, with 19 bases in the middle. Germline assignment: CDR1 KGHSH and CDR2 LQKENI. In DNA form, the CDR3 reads TGTGCCAGCTCACCCCGGACTTCGTTCAGGGAGGAGACCCAGTACTTC. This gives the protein CASSPRTSFREETQYF. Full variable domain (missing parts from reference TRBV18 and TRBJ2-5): NAGVMQNPRHLVRRRGQEARLRCSPMKGHSHVYWYRQLPEEGLKFMVYLQKENIIDESGMPKERFSAEFPKEGPSILRIQQVVRGDSAAYFCASSPRTSFREETQYFGPGTRLLVL.

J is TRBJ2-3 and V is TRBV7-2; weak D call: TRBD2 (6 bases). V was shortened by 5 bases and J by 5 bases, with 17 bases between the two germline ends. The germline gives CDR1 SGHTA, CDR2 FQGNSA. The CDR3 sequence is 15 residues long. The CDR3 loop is CASSPLGGGVDTQYF. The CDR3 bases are TGTGCCAGCAGCCCTCTGGGCGGAGGGGTAGATACGCAGTATTTT.

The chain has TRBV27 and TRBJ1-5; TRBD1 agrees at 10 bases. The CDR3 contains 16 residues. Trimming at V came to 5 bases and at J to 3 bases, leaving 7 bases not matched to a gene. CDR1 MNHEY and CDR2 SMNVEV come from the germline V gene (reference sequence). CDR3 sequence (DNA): TGTGCCAGCAGTCCTCGGGACAGGGGCGACAATCAGCCCCAGCATTTT. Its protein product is CASSPRDRGDNQPQHF.

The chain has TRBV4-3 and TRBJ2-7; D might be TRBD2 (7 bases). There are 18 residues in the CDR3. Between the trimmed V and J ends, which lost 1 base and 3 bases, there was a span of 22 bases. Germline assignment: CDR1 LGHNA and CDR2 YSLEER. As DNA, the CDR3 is TGCGCCAGCAGCCAAGGGGCCTTTGGGGGGGACAACCGCTACGAGCAGTACTTC. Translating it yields CASSQGAFGGDNRYEQYF.

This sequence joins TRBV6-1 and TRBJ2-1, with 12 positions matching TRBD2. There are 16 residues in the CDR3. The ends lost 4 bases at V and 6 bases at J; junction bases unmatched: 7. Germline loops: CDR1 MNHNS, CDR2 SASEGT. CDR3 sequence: CASSGLAGGLSNEQFF. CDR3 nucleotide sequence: TGTGCCAGCAGTGGGCTAGCGGGGGGGTTATCCAATGAGCAGTTCTTC.